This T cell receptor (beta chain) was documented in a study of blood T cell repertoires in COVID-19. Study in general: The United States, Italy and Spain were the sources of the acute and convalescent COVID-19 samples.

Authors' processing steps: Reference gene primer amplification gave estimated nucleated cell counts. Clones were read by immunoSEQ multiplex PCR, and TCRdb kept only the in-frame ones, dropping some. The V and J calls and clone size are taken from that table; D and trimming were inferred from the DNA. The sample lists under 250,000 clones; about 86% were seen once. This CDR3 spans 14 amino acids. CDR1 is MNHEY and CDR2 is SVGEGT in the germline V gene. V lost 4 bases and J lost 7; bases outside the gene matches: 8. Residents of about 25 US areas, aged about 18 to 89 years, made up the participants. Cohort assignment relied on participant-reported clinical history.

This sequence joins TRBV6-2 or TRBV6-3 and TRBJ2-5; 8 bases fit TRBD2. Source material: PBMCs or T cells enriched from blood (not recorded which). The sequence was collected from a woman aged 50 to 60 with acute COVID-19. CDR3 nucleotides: TGTGCCAGCAGTTTGGGCGGGGGGAGCGGGACCCAGTACTTC. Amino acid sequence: CASSLGGGSGTQYF.